These 32 T cell receptor beta chains were all obtained from the same sample, sequenced in a study of shared clonotypes between healthy human individuals. Assay: immunoSEQ multiplex PCR; the TCRdb copy retains only in-frame clones and omits some. The top ten hold approximately 0.95% of the sample, which has around 1,100,000 clones, 77% seen once. The sample was memory CD4+ T cells from PBMCs. As to subset: CD45RA-negative fraction. Every receptor here comes from a man between 18 and 35 years old in good health. Some clones in this sample may be carry-over from other donors' samples.

Note on this clone: Different DNA sequences within this sample yield the same CDR3. The chain uses TRBV28 and TRBJ2-7, with D tentatively TRBD1 (5 bases). V dropped 2 bases and J dropped 1 base, with 12 bases sitting between them. Germline values: CDR1 MDHEN, CDR2 SYDVKM. The CDR3 consists of 15 residues. The chain's CDR3 is CASSLRGSISYEQYF. The CDR3, as DNA: TGTGCCAGCAGTTTAAGGGGATCTATATCCTACGAGCAGTACTTC.

The chain carries TRBV14 and TRBJ2-7; 10 bases map to TRBD2. The CDR3 spans 13 residues. After removal of 4 bases from V and 7 bases from J, the junction contained 4 bases not matched to a gene. Germline V gene lookup returns CDR1 SGHDN and CDR2 FVKESK. Written as DNA, the CDR3 is TGTGCCAGCAGCCCCCTACTAGCGGGAGAGCAGTACTTC. Protein: CASSPLLAGEQYF.

The chain uses TRBV9 and TRBJ2-1; 10 bases line up with TRBD2. V was pared by 0 bases and J by 9 bases, with 6 bases of the junction left unmatched. Germline V gives CDR1 SGDLS, CDR2 YYNGEE. The CDR3 extends over 15 amino acids. The DNA for the CDR3 is TGTGCCAGCAGCGTAGAGGGACTAGCGTCGTCTGAGCAGTTCTTC. This sequence encodes CASSVEGLASSEQFF.

The rearrangement uses TRBV5-6 and TRBJ2-1; 8 bases match TRBD2. The CDR3 runs to 16 residues. Per germline, CDR1 SGHDT and CDR2 YYEEEE. V shed 1 base and J 2 bases; nucleotides not matched to a gene: 5. CDR3 sequence reads: CASSLYAGGAYNEQFF. The CDR3 nucleotides are TGTGCCAGCAGCTTGTACGCGGGAGGAGCCTACAATGAGCAGTTCTTC.

The chain couples TRBV6-5 to TRBJ2-6; D is undetermined. The germline V gene has CDR1 MNHEY and CDR2 SVGAGI. V lost 2 bases and J lost 1, with 3 bases in between. The length of the CDR3 is 14 residues. CDR3 sequence: CASSYRSGANVLTF. The CDR3 DNA sequence: TGTGCCAGCAGTTACCGTTCTGGGGCCAACGTCCTGACTTTC.

For the CDR3, the DNA is TGTGCCAGCAGCCACGGGACAACCTTCTATGGCTACACCTTC. Protein: CASSHGTTFYGYTF. The chain is built from TRBV6-1 and TRBJ1-2; tentative D call: TRBD1 (6 bases). Germline V gene lookup returns CDR1 MNHNS and CDR2 SASEGT. Trimming shortened V by 6 bases and J by 4 bases, and 15 bases separated the two germline ends. The CDR3 length is 14 residues.

The genes are TRBV5-4 and TRBJ2-7; D possibly matches TRBD1 or TRBD2 (5 bases each). With 9 bases removed from V and 5 bases from J, the gap between germline ends came to 15 bases. CDR3 length equals 12 residues. CDR1 is SGHNT, CDR2 YYREEE, per germline (reference sequence). The CDR3 here is CAIGKKGDEQYF. CDR3 DNA sequence: TGTGCCATCGGGAAAAAAGGGGACGAGCAGTACTTC.

This chain links TRBV9 with TRBJ2-3, with a possible D match to TRBD1 (5 bases). The length of the CDR3 is 13 residues. Trimming left V 6 bases short and J 2 bases short, with 10 bases between. Germline V lookup: CDR1 SGDLS, CDR2 YYNGEE. The CDR3 DNA sequence: TGTGCCAGCAAAGACAGATACACAGATACGCAGTATTTT. The encoded protein is CASKDRYTDTQYF. The full variable domain, completed using reference TRBV9 and TRBJ2-3, is DSGVTQTPKHLITATGQRVTLRCSPRSGDLSVYWYQQSLDQGLQFLIQYYNGEERAKGNILERFSAQQFPDLHSELNLSSLELGDSALYFCASKDRYTDTQYFGPGTRLTVL.

The V gene is TRBV28, the J gene TRBJ1-2; D remains unclear. The V gene's germline CDR1 is MDHEN and CDR2 SYDVKM. With 3 bases removed from V and 3 bases from J, the gap between germline ends came to 17 bases. This CDR3 has 16 residues. The CDR3 loop is CASSFTPAYEDYGYTF. CDR3 nucleotides: TGTGCCAGCAGTTTCACGCCGGCATACGAGGACTATGGCTACACCTTC.

V usage is TRBV7-9 and J usage is TRBJ1-5; 7 bases map to TRBD1. The V and J ends lost 11 bases and 0 bases, in that order; junction bases with no gene match: 19. Germline V lookup: CDR1 SEHNR, CDR2 FQNEAQ (reference sequence). The CDR3 spans 18 residues. The CDR3 nucleotides are TGTGCCCCCAGGGGGGATAAATGGTTCCTCTATAGCAATCAGCCCCAGCATTTT. Its protein is CAPRGDKWFLYSNQPQHF.

The chain couples TRBV5-1 to TRBJ2-1; TRBD1 aligns across 9 bases. The V gene end was trimmed by 4 bases and the J gene end by 4 bases; junction bases not matched to a gene: 3. This CDR3 has 14 amino acids. CDR1 SGHRS and CDR2 YFSETQ come from the germline V gene. The CDR3, as DNA: TGCGCCAGCAGCCGGACAGGGGAATACAATGAGCAGTTCTTC. Amino acid sequence: CASSRTGEYNEQFF.

The chain links TRBV19 to TRBJ2-3, with 10 bases aligning to TRBD2. The V segment lost 3 bases and the J segment 6 bases; nucleotides outside the gene matches: 6. This CDR3 region has 15 residues. Germline lookup yields CDR1 LNHDA and CDR2 SQIVND (reference sequence). Here the CDR3 reads CASSIPSGSGDTQYF. CDR3 coding DNA: TGTGCCAGTAGTATTCCTAGCGGGAGTGGGGATACGCAGTATTTT. The full variable domain, completed using reference TRBV19 and TRBJ2-3, is DGGITQSPKYLFRKEGQNVTLSCEQNLNHDAMYWYRQDPGQGLRLIYYSQIVNDFQKGDIAEGYSVSREKKESFPLTVTSAQKNPTAFYLCASSIPSGSGDTQYFGPGTRLTVL.

The rearrangement links TRBV18 to TRBJ2-3; TRBD2 matches at 14 bases. This CDR3 region has 16 residues. Germline assignment: CDR1 KGHSH and CDR2 LQKENI. The trim removed 8 bases at V and 2 bases at J, leaving 6 bases unmatched. The CDR3 nucleotides read TGTGCCAGCCCCCGGACTAGCGGGAGGCTCACAGATACGCAGTATTTT. This codes for CASPRTSGRLTDTQYF. Variable domain in full (rest from reference TRBV18 and TRBJ2-3): NAGVMQNPRHLVRRRGQEARLRCSPMKGHSHVYWYRQLPEEGLKFMVYLQKENIIDESGMPKERFSAEFPKEGPSILRIQQVVRGDSAAYFCASPRTSGRLTDTQYFGPGTRLTVL.

The rearrangement uses TRBV4-1 and TRBJ1-1, with 8 bases lining up with TRBD1. Per germline, CDR1 MGHRA and CDR2 YSYEKL. V dropped 4 bases and J dropped 4; count of bases not matched to a gene: 11. This CDR3 has 16 residues. CDR3 protein: CASSPVGQGLSTEAFF. The CDR3 bases are TGCGCCAGCAGCCCAGTCGGACAGGGTTTGAGCACTGAAGCTTTCTTT.

The chain combines TRBV28 with TRBJ1-2; 7 bases agree with TRBD1. V shed 6 bases, J shed 5 bases, and the junction held 9 bases outside the gene matches. The CDR3 spans 14 residues. Germline lookup yields CDR1 MDHEN and CDR2 SYDVKM. The CDR3 DNA follows: TGTGCCAGCAGGTCGACCCGGACAGGATATGGCTACACCTTC. It specifies CASRSTRTGYGYTF.

The gene calls are TRBV2 and TRBJ2-7, with 9 bases matching TRBD2. The CDR3 spans 14 residues. The V gene's germline CDR1 is SNHLY and CDR2 FYNNEI. The ends lost 6 bases at V and 0 bases at J; junction bases unmatched: 3. The CDR3 reads CASRISGSSYEQYF. The CDR3 DNA is TGTGCCAGCAGGATTAGCGGGAGCTCCTACGAGCAGTACTTC.

This clone was counted between two and nine times. The same CDR3 is also encoded by other DNA sequences in this sample. V and J are TRBV9 and TRBJ2-2; D not resolved. V was cut by 0 bases and J by 4 bases, with 4 bases left in between. Germline CDR1 reads SGDLS; CDR2 reads YYNGEE. The CDR3 loop spans 13 amino acids. The CDR3 bases are TGTGCCAGCAGCGTAGAAGGCACCGGGGAGCTGTTTTTT. Protein: CASSVEGTGELFF.

The chain couples TRBV6-6 to TRBJ2-6, with D uncertain. Trimming shortened V by 9 bases and J by 2 bases, and 11 bases separated the two germline ends. The CDR3 extends over 14 amino acids. The germline V gene encodes CDR1 MNHNY and CDR2 SVGAGI (reference sequence). CDR3 sequence: CASPRRAGANVLTF. The CDR3 nucleotides read TGTGCCAGTCCCCGCCGGGCTGGGGCCAACGTCCTGACTTTC.

V and J are TRBV30 and TRBJ2-1; no clear D. The germline V and J ends were trimmed by 3 bases and 2 bases, with 8 bases remaining between them. The germline CDR1 and CDR2 sequences are GTSNPN and SVGIG (reference sequence). The CDR3 spans 13 residues. The CDR3 sequence is CAWSPDAYNEQFF. In nucleotides, the CDR3 is TGTGCCTGGAGCCCGGACGCCTACAATGAGCAGTTCTTC.

Notes on this clone: One base away lies a much larger clone, so this may be a sequencing read error. This rearrangement joins TRBV7-9 to TRBJ2-7, with 7 bases that match TRBD2. Trimming removed 1 base from V and 8 bases from J; junction bases left unmatched: 11. CDR1 is SEHNR, CDR2 FQNEAQ, per germline (reference sequence). The CDR3 spans 15 residues. This CDR3 reads CASSLGGGSFGKQYF. The CDR3 nucleotides read TGTGCCAGCAGCTTAGGCGGGGGATCGTTCGGCAAGCAGTACTTC.

This clone was seen only a few times. The V and J genes are TRBV28 and TRBJ2-1; the match to TRBD2 covers 9 bases. In germline, CDR1 is MDHEN, CDR2 SYDVKM. Trimming removed 5 bases from V and 4 bases from J; junction bases left unmatched: 9. There are 16 residues in the CDR3. The CDR3 protein is CASSPRGGRDYNEQFF. The CDR3 DNA is TGTGCCAGCAGTCCCCGAGGCGGGAGGGATTACAATGAGCAGTTCTTC.

This chain links TRBV2 with TRBJ2-5; D perhaps matches TRBD1 (5 bases). The assigned J gene may be wrong: the sequence end matches TRBJ2-7 better. Looked up from germline, CDR1 is SNHLY and CDR2 is FYNNEI. The CDR3 runs 14 residues. The CDR3 DNA sequence: TGTGCCAGCAGTGATCAAGACAGCTCCTACGAGCAGTACTTC. Residues: CASSDQDSSYEQYF.

The V call is TRBV5-1, the J call TRBJ2-7; D gene uncertain. CDR1 and CDR2 from the germline V gene are SGHRS and YFSETQ. V was pared by 0 bases and J by 7 bases, with 11 bases between. The CDR3 contains 13 residues. Here the CDR3 DNA reads TGCGCCAGCAGCTTGGAACTGCCGGCTGAGCAGTACTTC. Protein sequence: CASSLELPAEQYF.

In its sample, this clone ranks as medium-sized. This chain links TRBV11-1 with TRBJ2-7, with 7 bases fitting TRBD2. The CDR3 loop spans 15 amino acids. Germline CDR1 SGHAT, CDR2 FQDESV (reference sequence). The J segment lost 5 bases and the V segment lost 6 bases, leaving 13 bases of the junction unmatched. This CDR3 is CASRRTGLEADEQYF. CDR3 nucleotide sequence: TGTGCCAGCAGACGGACCGGACTAGAGGCCGACGAGCAGTACTTC.

The chain has TRBV11-2 and TRBJ2-7; 7 bases are shared with TRBD2. Trimming cost V 0 bases and J 0 bases; bases outside gene matches: 5. CDR3 length: 16 residues. In germline, CDR1 is SGHAT, CDR2 FQNNGV. The DNA for the CDR3 is TGTGCCAGCAGCTTAGATGGAGCGGGGTACTCCTACGAGCAGTACTTC. This gives the protein CASSLDGAGYSYEQYF.

The rearrangement links TRBV18 to TRBJ1-2; D not resolved. The CDR3 is made up of 14 amino acids. Trimming shortened V by 3 bases and J by 1 base, and 9 bases separated the two germline ends. The germline V gene encodes CDR1 KGHSH and CDR2 LQKENI. CDR3: CASSPQALNYGYTF. The CDR3 nucleotides read TGTGCCAGCTCACCCCAGGCTCTTAACTATGGCTACACCTTC.

Of note for this clone: In the same sample, other DNA sequences code for this CDR3. The V and J genes are TRBV5-1 and TRBJ2-1; 7 nucleotides match TRBD2. After removal of 0 bases from V and 10 bases from J, the junction contained 13 bases not matched to a gene. The germline V gene encodes CDR1 SGHRS and CDR2 YFSETQ. This CDR3 has 16 residues. The CDR3 coding sequence is TGCGCCAGCAGCTTGGGAGTGGGAGGGCTGTCAGGCGAGCAGTTCTTC. Translated: CASSLGVGGLSGEQFF.

This clone was counted only a few times. The V call is TRBV18, the J call TRBJ2-1; D uncertain. This CDR3 spans 13 amino acids. Germline lookup yields CDR1 KGHSH and CDR2 LQKENI. The V end was cut by 6 bases, the J end by 4 bases, with 10 bases between. The CDR3 DNA sequence: TGTGCCAGCTCGCCCGACTTGTACAATGAGCAGTTCTTC. It is translated as CASSPDLYNEQFF.

About this clone itself: Distinct nucleotide sequences in the sample also encode this CDR3. The chain combines TRBV6-5 with TRBJ2-4; D is unclear. Germline loops: CDR1 MNHEY, CDR2 SVGAGI. The CDR3 extends over 11 amino acids. V shed 1 base and J shed 9 bases, with 4 bases lying between them. CDR3: CASSYYGIQYF. In DNA, the CDR3 is TGTGCCAGCAGTTACTACGGCATTCAGTACTTC.

The table lists this clone with a few counts. This chain connects TRBV27 to TRBJ2-2; TRBD1 agrees at 9 bases. CDR3 length: 17 amino acids. V dropped 4 bases and J dropped 0; count of bases not matched to a gene: 6. The germline gives CDR1 MNHEY, CDR2 SMNVEV (reference sequence). The CDR3 DNA sequence: TGTGCCAGCAGTTCAAAGACAGGGGGAGCGAACACCGGGGAGCTGTTTTTT. Translation: CASSSKTGGANTGELFF.

The chain joins TRBV4-2 to TRBJ2-5; 8 bases agree with TRBD2. CDR1 and CDR2 (germline): LGHNA, YNFKEQ. The CDR3 covers 17 residues. J lost 7 bases, V lost 1 base, and 14 bases had no gene match. This CDR3 reads CASSQGTSGLGEGTQYF. For the CDR3, the DNA is TGTGCCAGCAGCCAAGGAACCTCGGGACTAGGGGAGGGGACCCAGTACTTC.

V gene TRBV5-1 combines with J gene TRBJ2-5; 7 nucleotides agree with TRBD2. Germline V lookup: CDR1 SGHRS, CDR2 YFSETQ. V lost 1 base to trimming and J lost 5 bases; unmatched junction nucleotides: 8. The CDR3 spans 15 residues. The CDR3 DNA is TGCGCCAGCAGCTTGCTTGGGTCGGGAGGCGAGACCCAGTACTTC. Amino acids: CASSLLGSGGETQYF.